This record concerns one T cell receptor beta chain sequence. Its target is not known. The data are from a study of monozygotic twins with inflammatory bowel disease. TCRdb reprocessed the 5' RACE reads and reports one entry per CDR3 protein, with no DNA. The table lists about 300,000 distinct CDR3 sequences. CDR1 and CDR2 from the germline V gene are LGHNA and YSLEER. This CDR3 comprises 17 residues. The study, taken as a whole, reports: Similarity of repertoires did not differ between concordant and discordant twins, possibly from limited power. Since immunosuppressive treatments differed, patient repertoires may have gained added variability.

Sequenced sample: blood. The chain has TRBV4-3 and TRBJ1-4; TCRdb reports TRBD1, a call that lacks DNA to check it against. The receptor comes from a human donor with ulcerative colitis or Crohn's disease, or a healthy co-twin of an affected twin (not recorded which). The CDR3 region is CASSRQRSGPRGEKLFF.